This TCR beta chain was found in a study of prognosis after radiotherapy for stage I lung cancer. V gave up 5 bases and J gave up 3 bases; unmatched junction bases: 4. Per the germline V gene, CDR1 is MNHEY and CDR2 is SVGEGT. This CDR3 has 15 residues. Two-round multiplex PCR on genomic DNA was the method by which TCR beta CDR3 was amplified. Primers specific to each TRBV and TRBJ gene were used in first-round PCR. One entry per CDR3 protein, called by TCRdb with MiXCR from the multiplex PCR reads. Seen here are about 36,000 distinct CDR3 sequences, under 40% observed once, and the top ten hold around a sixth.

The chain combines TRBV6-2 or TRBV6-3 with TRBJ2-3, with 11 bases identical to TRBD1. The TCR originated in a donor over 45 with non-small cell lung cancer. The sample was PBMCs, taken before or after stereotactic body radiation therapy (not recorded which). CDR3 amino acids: CASSEGQGATDTQYF. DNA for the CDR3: TGTGCCAGCAGTGAAGGACAGGGGGCTACAGATACGCAGTATTTT.